Reported below is one TCR beta chain. Study processing details: For nucleated cells, counts were estimated from reference gene primer amplification. Clones were read by immunoSEQ multiplex PCR, and TCRdb kept only the in-frame ones, dropping some. The V and J calls and the clone size are those of that table, but D and trimming were determined from the DNA. The sample consists of some 340,000 clones, around 87% of them appearing once. The sample is drawn from a study of blood T cell repertoires in COVID-19. In the study overall: Italy, Spain and the United States were the sources of the convalescent and acute COVID-19 samples.

Categorization into cohorts depended on clinical history that participants reported. Each recovered donor of Cohort 3 presented with two negative PCRs, clearance, or symptom resolution. Trimming removed 7 bases at V and 3 bases at J, with 9 bases between. This CDR3 has 12 residues. In germline, CDR1 is ENHRY, CDR2 SYGVKD. Sequenced sample: PBMCs or T cells enriched from blood (not recorded which). The chain is built from TRBV10-3 and TRBJ1-1, with D possibly TRBD1 on 5 matching bases. This TCR was recovered from a woman aged 25 to 39 who had recovered from COVID-19. In DNA, the CDR3 is TGTGCCATCAACCGGGGGGACACTGAAGCTTTCTTT. Translating gives CAINRGDTEAFF.